These 9 T cell receptor beta chains were sequenced from one sample in a study of blood T cell repertoires in COVID-19. Profiling relied on immunoSEQ multiplex PCR, and the TCRdb table lists in-frame clones only, not all of them. In the table there are about 45,000 clones, over 75% of which are singletons. Sequencing was carried out using peripheral blood. The receptors derive from a woman of 80 years or more with acute or convalescent COVID-19.

This chain connects TRBV15 to TRBJ2-2, with 7 bases identical to TRBD1. The V gene's germline CDR1 is LNHNV and CDR2 YYDKDF (reference sequence). This CDR3 region has 13 residues. The V and J ends lost 8 bases and 2 bases, in that order; junction bases with no gene match: 2. CDR3 DNA: TGTGCCACCGACAGGGCAAACACCGGGGAGCTGTTTTTT. Translating gives CATDRANTGELFF.

This rearrangement joins TRBV11-2 to TRBJ2-7, with 12 bases that match TRBD2. Germline trimming cut 4 bases from V and 5 bases from J; bases unmatched to any gene: 6. Germline V gene sequence: CDR1 SGHAT, CDR2 FQNNGV. The CDR3 loop spans 15 amino acids. The CDR3 is CASSWLAGGLNEQYF. CDR3 DNA: TGTGCCAGCAGCTGGCTAGCGGGAGGGCTGAACGAGCAGTACTTC. The full variable domain, in which reference TRBV11-2 and TRBJ2-7 provide the parts outside the CDR3, is EAGVAQSPRYKIIEKRQSVAFWCNPISGHATLYWYQQILGQGPKLLIQFQNNGVVDDSQLPKDRFSAERLKGVDSTLKIQPAKLEDSAVYLCASSWLAGGLNEQYFGPGTRLTVT.

The V gene is TRBV11-2, the J gene TRBJ2-1; 8 bases fit TRBD2. The CDR3 sequence is 17 residues long. Per the germline V gene, CDR1 is SGHAT and CDR2 is FQNNGV. V gave up 3 bases and J gave up 9 bases; unmatched junction bases: 16. This CDR3 is CASSFFTGGGGMGEQFF. The CDR3, as DNA: TGTGCCAGCAGCTTCTTTACGGGAGGGGGAGGAATGGGTGAGCAGTTCTTC.

The V call is TRBV27, the J call TRBJ2-3, with unresolved D. The CDR3 extends over 12 amino acids. V lost 4 bases and J lost 6, with 8 bases in between. Germline loops: CDR1 MNHEY, CDR2 SMNVEV (reference sequence). For the CDR3, the DNA is TGTGCCAGCAGTTCACTATGGGATACGCAGTATTTT. It encodes CASSSLWDTQYF.

The V call is TRBV2, the J call TRBJ1-5; a possible D gene is TRBD1 (5 bases). The CDR3 consists of 13 residues. The ends were cut back, 6 bases at V and 6 bases at J, with 12 bases in the middle. CDR1 and CDR2 from the germline V gene are SNHLY and FYNNEI. The CDR3 nucleotides read TGTGCCAGCAGAGATTCCAGGGCTCAGCCCCAGCATTTT. Amino acid sequence: CASRDSRAQPQHF.

CDR3 DNA: TGTGCCAGTACCAGCGGCGGGGGGGGAGGCACTGAAGCTTTCTTT. Protein product: CASTSGGGGGTEAFF. The chain is built from TRBV19 and TRBJ1-1; D is perhaps TRBD1 (5 bases). V dropped 7 bases and J dropped 4 bases, with 19 bases sitting between them. CDR1 LNHDA and CDR2 SQIVND come from the germline V gene (reference sequence). The CDR3 spans 15 residues.

V is TRBV19 and J is TRBJ2-2; 11 bases agree with TRBD2. The CDR3 runs 14 residues. V was pared by 7 bases and J by 5 bases, with 3 bases of the junction left unmatched. Per germline, CDR1 LNHDA and CDR2 SQIVND (reference sequence). CDR3 in amino acids: CASKLAGDTGELFF. CDR3 DNA sequence: TGTGCCAGTAAACTAGCGGGAGATACCGGGGAGCTGTTTTTT.

The J gene is TRBJ2-1, the V gene TRBV14, with D tentatively TRBD2 (5 bases). The CDR3 runs 16 residues. Germline CDR1 SGHDN, CDR2 FVKESK. The germline V and J ends were trimmed by 1 base and 2 bases, with 12 bases remaining between them. This CDR3 is CASSQAGKLAYNEQFF. DNA of the CDR3: TGTGCCAGCAGCCAAGCCGGGAAGTTAGCCTACAATGAGCAGTTCTTC.

The CDR3 reads CASSLWALGETQYF. DNA for the CDR3: TGTGCCAGCAGTTTATGGGCCCTGGGAGAGACCCAGTACTTC. V and J are TRBV27 and TRBJ2-5; D remains ambiguous. The V gene's germline CDR1 is MNHEY and CDR2 SMNVEV (reference sequence). V lost 1 base to trimming and J lost 4 bases, with 10 bases between them. The CDR3 runs 14 residues.